These 12 T cell receptor beta chains were all obtained from the same sample, sequenced in a study of cytomegalovirus exposure and HLA in healthy donors (TCRdb year 2017). Receptor libraries were prepared by the immunoSEQ multiplex PCR assay. The multiplex PCR relied on a mix of 60 forward primers for TCR Vbeta segments and 13 reverse primers for TCR Jbeta segments. The source is immuneACCESS, and TCRdb retained only in-frame sequences with V and J called. Part of the clones is not carried over; for the studies checked, unresolved V genes explain less than half of this, and the remainder is unexplained. The sample table records some 220,000 clones; 77% of these occur just once. The ten largest clones capture around 2.9% of the sample. The sequenced material came from PBMCs. Receptors were obtained from a woman aged 55-69 years in good health and CMV-seropositive.

V is TRBV30 and J is TRBJ1-5; no definite D call. The CDR3 extends over 14 amino acids. CDR1 is GTSNPN, CDR2 SVGIG, per germline (reference sequence). The V end was cut by 2 bases, the J end by 3 bases, with 11 bases between. DNA of the CDR3: TGTGCCTGGAGTAGACCAGGACTCAATCAGCCCCAGCATTTT. It yields the protein CAWSRPGLNQPQHF.

This sequence joins TRBV7-2 and TRBJ1-2; possibly TRBD1 for D (5 bases). The germline V and J ends were trimmed by 1 base and 8 bases, with 14 bases remaining between them. This CDR3 is built from 14 residues. Germline V gene sequence: CDR1 SGHTA, CDR2 FQGNSA. As DNA, the CDR3 is TGTGCCAGCAGCTTAGGGAGGGGCCAGGAGGGCTACACCTTC. This encodes CASSLGRGQEGYTF.

The chain recombines TRBV19 with TRBJ2-7; 7 nucleotides line up with TRBD1. The CDR3 has 14 residues. The J segment lost 3 bases and the V segment lost 5 bases, leaving 7 bases of the junction unmatched. Germline V CDR1 and CDR2: LNHDA, SQIVND (reference sequence). CDR3 sequence reads: CASSQPGQIYEQYF. CDR3 DNA: TGTGCCAGTAGTCAACCGGGACAGATCTACGAGCAGTACTTC. Full variable domain (remainder filled in from reference TRBV19 and TRBJ2-7): DGGITQSPKYLFRKEGQNVTLSCEQNLNHDAMYWYRQDPGQGLRLIYYSQIVNDFQKGDIAEGYSVSREKKESFPLTVTSAQKNPTAFYLCASSQPGQIYEQYFGPGTRLTVT.

The genes are TRBV10-1 and TRBJ2-4; D gene ambiguous. This CDR3 spans 14 amino acids. V shed 6 bases and J shed 7 bases, with 16 bases lying between them. Germline values: CDR1 WNHNN, CDR2 SYGVQD (reference sequence). CDR3 DNA sequence: TGCGCCAGCAGGGCCGACCCAGTAGCTAACATTCAGTACTTC. It yields the protein CASRADPVANIQYF.

The chain has TRBV7-9 and TRBJ2-6; D not certain. Germline loops: CDR1 SEHNR, CDR2 FQNEAQ (reference sequence). The CDR3 sequence is 14 residues long. The V gene lost 3 bases and the J gene lost 0 bases, with 3 bases spanning the gap. The CDR3 sequence is CASSFGSGANVLTF. The CDR3 DNA follows: TGTGCCAGCAGCTTCGGCTCTGGGGCCAACGTCCTGACTTTC.

This clone was observed a single time. V is TRBV29-1 and J is TRBJ1-3; the match to TRBD1 covers 10 bases. Trimming removed 5 bases from V and 2 bases from J; junction bases left unmatched: 9. The germline V gene encodes CDR1 SQVTM and CDR2 ANQGSEA. The CDR3 consists of 16 residues. The CDR3 sequence is CSVSPGQGSTGNTIYF. In DNA, the CDR3 is TGCAGCGTTTCTCCGGGACAGGGGTCTACTGGAAACACCATATATTTT.

The table lists this clone with a few counts. This sequence joins TRBV29-1 and TRBJ2-7; 7 bases map to TRBD1. V lost 5 bases to trimming and J lost 3 bases; unmatched junction nucleotides: 7. The CDR3 sequence is 13 residues long. Germline V gives CDR1 SQVTM, CDR2 ANQGSEA. As DNA, the CDR3 is TGCAGCGTTCGGACAGGACCCCTCTACGAGCAGTACTTC. It is translated as CSVRTGPLYEQYF.

This chain links TRBV30 with TRBJ2-6; weak D call: TRBD2 (5 bases). This CDR3 has 12 residues. Deletions cut 8 bases from V and 2 bases from J, with 7 bases between. The germline CDR1 and CDR2 sequences are GTSNPN and SVGIG (reference sequence). The CDR3 sequence is CALRAGANVLTF. The DNA for the CDR3 is TGTGCCCTGCGGGCTGGGGCCAACGTCCTGACTTTC.

A word on this clone: At one boundary the junction diverges from the germline segment, which might be a read error. This sequence joins TRBV4-1 and TRBJ2-5; TRBD2 matches 9 bases. The CDR3 loop spans 16 amino acids. Germline V gives CDR1 MGHRA, CDR2 YSYEKL. The CDR3 sequence is CASSQGSGGIQEAQYF. The CDR3 DNA is TGCGCCAGCAGCCAAGGCAGCGGGGGGATCCAAGAGGCCCAGTACTTC.

This clone was counted a few times. The V call is TRBV4-1, the J call TRBJ2-2; 12 nucleotides line up with TRBD1. With V trimmed by 4 bases and J by 6 bases, 6 bases remained unmatched. The germline V gene has CDR1 MGHRA and CDR2 YSYEKL. The CDR3 totals 16 residues. The CDR3 sequence is CASSPTGTGGSGELFF. The CDR3 coding sequence is TGCGCCAGCAGCCCAACCGGGACAGGGGGCTCCGGGGAGCTGTTTTTT.

V gene TRBV21-1 combines with J gene TRBJ2-1; the D segment call TRBD2 is taken from the table without a DNA check. TRBV21-1 is flagged as a pseudogene. This CDR3 is built from 19 residues. CDR3: CASSKALSGRRGSYNEQFF. CDR3 sequence (DNA): TGTGCCAGCAGCAAAGCGCTAAGCGGGAGGAGGGGCTCCTACAATGAGCAGTTCTTC.

The chain combines TRBV5-6 with TRBJ1-2; 8 bases line up with TRBD1. The CDR3 is made up of 14 amino acids. Germline-derived CDR1 and CDR2 are SGHDT and YYEEEE. V lost 6 bases and J lost 9; bases outside the gene matches: 13. The DNA of the CDR3 is TGTGCCAGCATCCGGGGCAGGGGGCTTATGAGCTACACCTTC. This sequence encodes CASIRGRGLMSYTF. The entire variable domain, with the rest obtained from reference TRBV5-6 and TRBJ1-2, is as follows: DAGVTQSPTHLIKTRGQQVTLRCSPKSGHDTVSWYQQALGQGPQFIFQYYEEEERQRGNFPDRFSGHQFPNYSSELNVNALLLGDSALYLCASIRGRGLMSYTFGSGTRLTVV.